This T cell receptor (beta chain) originates from a study of OX40 agonist ivuxolimab in advanced cancers. With autoimmune disease history or systemic immunosuppression, patients were excluded. V gave up 0 bases and J gave up 4 bases; unmatched junction bases: 3. In germline, CDR1 is SGHRS, CDR2 YFSETQ. The length of the CDR3 is 15 residues. Profiled with immunoSEQ multiplex PCR; TCRdb holds only in-frame clones, not every one. The data show roughly 79,000 clones, under 95% seen once. The genes are TRBV5-1 and TRBJ1-3; 8 bases line up with TRBD1. This clonotype was sampled from an adult with an advanced solid tumor such as melanoma, head and neck, liver or kidney cancer. This specimen was CD4+ or CD8+ T cells sorted from blood, taken in a trial of the OX40 agonist ivuxolimab. The CDR3 DNA reads TGCGCCAGCAGCTTGGACAGGGGGATCGGAAACACCATATATTTT. The encoded protein is CASSLDRGIGNTIYF. Full variable domain (missing parts from reference TRBV5-1 and TRBJ1-3): KAGVTQTPRYLIKTRGQQVTLSCSPISGHRSVSWYQQTPGQGLQFLFEYFSETQRNKGNFPGRFSGRQFSNSRSEMNVSTLELGDSALYLCASSLDRGIGNTIYFGEGSWLTVV.